This T cell receptor beta chain was sequenced for a study of T cell repertoires in cytomegalovirus infection. About the study: Indicated by public TCR beta signatures were CMV infection and matching HLA type.

TCRdb reanalysed the reads using MiXCR and keeps one entry per CDR3 protein. The sample shows 250,000 to 300,000 distinct CDR3 sequences, about 25% of them seen only once. This clonotype showed up many times. Antigen specificity is unknown. Study-level points and caveats: Carriage of CMV together with the relevant HLA was identifiable through cumulative public TCR beta family frequency. Dominating the ex vivo response were HLA-C-restricted CMV-specific TCR beta clonotypes.

Germline V gene sequence: CDR1 SGHTA, CDR2 FQGNSA. The CDR3 extends over 19 amino acids. Unmatched junction bases numbered 17, after V lost 3 bases and J lost 8 bases. The clonotype comes from a human donor in good health (CMV status not recorded). Some clones in this sample may be carry-over from other donors' samples. Sequencing input: PBMCs. V and J are TRBV7-2 and TRBJ2-2; 11 nucleotides line up with TRBD2. The CDR3 bases are TGTGCCAGCAGCTTCCGGGCTGGGGCTAGCGGGAGGCGATTGGGGGAGCTGTTTTTT. This sequence encodes CASSFRAGASGRRLGELFF.